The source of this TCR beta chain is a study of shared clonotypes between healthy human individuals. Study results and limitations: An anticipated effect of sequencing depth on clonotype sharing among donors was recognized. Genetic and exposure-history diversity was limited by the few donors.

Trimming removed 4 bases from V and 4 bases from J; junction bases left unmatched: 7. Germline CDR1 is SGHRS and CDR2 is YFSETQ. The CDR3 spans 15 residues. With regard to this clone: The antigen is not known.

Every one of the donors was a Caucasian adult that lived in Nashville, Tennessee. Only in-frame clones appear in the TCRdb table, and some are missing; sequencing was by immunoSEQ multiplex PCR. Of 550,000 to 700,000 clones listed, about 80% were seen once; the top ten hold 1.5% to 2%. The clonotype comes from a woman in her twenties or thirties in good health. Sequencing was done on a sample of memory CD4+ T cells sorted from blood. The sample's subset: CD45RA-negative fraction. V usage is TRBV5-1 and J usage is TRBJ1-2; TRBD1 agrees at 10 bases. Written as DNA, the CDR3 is TGCGCCAGCAGCGAGACAGGGGGCTTCGGCTATGGCTACACCTTC. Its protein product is CASSETGGFGYGYTF.